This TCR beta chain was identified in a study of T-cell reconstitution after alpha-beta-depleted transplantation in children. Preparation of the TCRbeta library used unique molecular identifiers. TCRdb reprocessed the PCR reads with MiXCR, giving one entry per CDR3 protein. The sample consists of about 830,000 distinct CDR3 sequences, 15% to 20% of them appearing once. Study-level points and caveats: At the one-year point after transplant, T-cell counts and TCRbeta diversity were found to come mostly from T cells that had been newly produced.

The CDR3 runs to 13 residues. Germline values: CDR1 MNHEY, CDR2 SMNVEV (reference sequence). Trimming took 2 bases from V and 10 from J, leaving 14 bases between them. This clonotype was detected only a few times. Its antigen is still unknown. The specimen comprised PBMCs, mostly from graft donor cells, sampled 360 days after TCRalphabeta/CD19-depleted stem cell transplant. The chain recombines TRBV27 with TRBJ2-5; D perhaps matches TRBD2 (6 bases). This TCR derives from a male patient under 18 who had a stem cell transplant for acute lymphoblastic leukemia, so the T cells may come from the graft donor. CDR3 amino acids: CASSLSTGDGQYF. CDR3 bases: TGTGCCAGCAGTTTAAGCACGGGGGATGGCCAGTACTTC.